This T cell receptor (beta chain) stems from a study of blood T cells in healthy people across ages. The germline gives CDR1 DFQATT, CDR2 SNEGSKA (reference sequence). This CDR3 contains 12 residues. V lost 2 bases to trimming and J lost 0 bases, with 5 bases between them. A second PCR of 7 to 11 cycles used a sample-barcoded 5' primer and a J-beta primer mix. TCRdb ran MiXCR on the 5' RACE reads and lists one entry per CDR3 protein. The table has around 650,000 distinct CDR3 sequences, about a third seen once. Sequencing was performed on blood. The source of this sequence is a woman older than 75 in good health. V usage is TRBV20-1 and J usage is TRBJ2-7; D is unresolved. DNA of the CDR3: TGCAGTGCTAGACTAAACTCCTACGAGCAGTACTTC. Its protein is CSARLNSYEQYF.